This record concerns one T cell receptor beta chain sequence. A draw of approximately 6.6 milliliters of peripheral blood took place at each of two time points. V lost 0 bases and J 2 bases, leaving 5 bases between the germline ends. This CDR3 has 14 residues. CDR1 and CDR2 from the germline V gene are SGHRS and YFSETQ. From genomic DNA, TCR beta CDR3 was amplified by two-round multiplex PCR. For every TRBV and TRBJ gene, a specific primer was used in first-round PCR. TCRdb itself ran the multiplex PCR reads through MiXCR, one entry per CDR3 protein. Here the sample spans around 20,000 distinct CDR3 sequences, about 60% being singletons. The data derive from a study of prognosis after radiotherapy for stage I lung cancer. Study information: Stage I non-small cell lung cancer patients, who were enrolled in Nanjing, China, joined the cohort between 2018 and January 2019. Roughly 5 patients had oligometastatic NSCLC after surgical resection of the primary tumor, and fourteen had newly diagnosed primary stage I lung tumors.

This TCR was recovered from a donor aged 50 or older with non-small cell lung cancer. Specimen: PBMCs, collected before or after stereotactic body radiation therapy (not recorded which). This sequence joins TRBV5-1 and TRBJ2-2, with unresolved D. The CDR3 bases are TGCGCCAGCAGCTTGGGTTACAACACCGGGGAGCTGTTTTTT. Translating gives CASSLGYNTGELFF.